This TCR beta chain comes out of a study of cytomegalovirus exposure and HLA in healthy donors. Overall study results and limits: The study recorded 150 to 200 TCR beta chains that were cytomegalovirus-associated. CMV serostatus was the sole immune exposure information available. Prior analysis indicated that the majority of TCR beta V segments exhibited productivity approximately 87% or approximately 30% of the time.

Use of 60 Vbeta and 13 Jbeta primers characterized the PCR. Sequenced by immunoSEQ multiplex PCR; TCRdb stores in-frame clones only, minus some. The table for this sample gives 200,000 to 250,000 clones. Between the trimmed V and J ends, which lost 6 bases and 8 bases, there was a span of 12 bases. The CDR3 has 12 residues. The germline CDR1 and CDR2 sequences are SNHLY and FYNNEI. Regarding this clone: No antigen is known for it.

The TCR was taken from a woman in her twenties or thirties in good health and CMV-seropositive. Input material: PBMCs. This chain links TRBV2 with TRBJ2-3; D is unresolved. CDR3 region: CASRDSLGTQYF. CDR3 nucleotides: TGTGCCAGCAGGGATAGCCTAGGTACGCAGTATTTT.